The 9 T cell receptor beta chains below were found in one sample sequenced in a study of shared clonotypes between healthy human individuals. Naive CD8 cells were CD45RO-negative, positively selected for CCR7, excluding terminally differentiated effector memory CD45RA+ cells. Produced via immunoSEQ multiplex PCR; TCRdb's table is partial and in-frame only. The table has around 2.1 million clones, roughly 91% seen once. Input material: naive CD8+ T cells from PBMCs. The receptors derive from a young man in good health. Some clones in this sample may be carry-over from other donors' samples.

V is TRBV28 and J is TRBJ2-7, with D uncertain. Germline CDR1 and CDR2: MDHEN and SYDVKM. The CDR3 is 14 amino acids. Trimming took 1 base from V and 2 from J, leaving 9 bases between them. This chain's CDR3 is CASSLSYSPYEQYF. CDR3 DNA: TGTGCCAGCAGTTTATCGTACAGTCCCTACGAGCAGTACTTC. Full variable domain (outside the CDR3, taken from reference TRBV28 and TRBJ2-7): DVKVTQSSRYLVKRTGEKVFLECVQDMDHENMFWYRQDPGLGLRLIYFSYDVKMKEKGDIPEGYSVSREKKERFSLILESASTNQTSMYLCASSLSYSPYEQYFGPGTRLTVT.

This clone was observed once. The sample contains more than one DNA sequence encoding this CDR3. J is TRBJ2-7 and V is TRBV19; 9 positions match TRBD1. Germline-derived CDR1 and CDR2 are LNHDA and SQIVND (reference sequence). The ends lost 3 bases at V and 4 bases at J; junction bases unmatched: 4. CDR3 length: 14 residues. The CDR3 bases are TGTGCCAGTAGTATCGGGACAGGGCTGTACGAGCAGTACTTC. Translation: CASSIGTGLYEQYF.

This rearrangement joins TRBV6-5 to TRBJ1-5; D is unclear. The germline V gene has CDR1 MNHEY and CDR2 SVGAGI. Trimming cost V 7 bases and J 6 bases, with 16 bases left between them. This CDR3 has 14 residues. The CDR3 DNA follows: TGTGCCAGCAATCCAGTTAACTCTATTCAGCCCCAGCATTTT. Translation gives CASNPVNSIQPQHF.

This rearrangement joins TRBV7-9 to TRBJ1-2, with D perhaps matching TRBD1 (6 bases). Trimming removed 4 bases at V and 4 bases at J, with 19 bases between. The CDR3 length is 16 residues. Germline-derived CDR1 and CDR2 are SEHNR and FQNEAQ (reference sequence). The CDR3 DNA reads as TGTGCCAGCAGCTCGCTTCTTGGGGGGCCGGTCTATGGCTACACCTTC. Protein sequence: CASSSLLGGPVYGYTF.

The chain joins TRBV6-6 to TRBJ2-5; tentatively, D is TRBD1 (6 bases). The CDR3 contains 14 residues. Germline V lookup: CDR1 MNHNY, CDR2 SVGAGI (reference sequence). The germline V and J ends were trimmed by 4 bases and 5 bases, with 14 bases remaining between them. The CDR3 DNA follows: TGTGCCAGCAGTTTTAGGACAGAATTGGAGACCCAGTACTTC. Translating gives CASSFRTELETQYF.

The chain joins TRBV7-8 to TRBJ2-7; 12 positions match TRBD2. After removal of 4 bases from V and 4 bases from J, the junction contained 14 bases not matched to a gene. This CDR3 is 18 amino acids long. Germline values: CDR1 SGHVS, CDR2 FQNEAQ. For the CDR3, the DNA is TGTGCCAGCAGCTCCGACAGGGACCCTAGCGGGAGGGCTTACGAGCAGTACTTC. It yields the protein CASSSDRDPSGRAYEQYF.

This sequence joins TRBV29-1 and TRBJ2-3; the match to TRBD1 covers 9 bases. J gave up 4 bases and V 7 bases, and 0 bases lay outside the gene matches. The CDR3 is 11 residues long. In germline, CDR1 is SQVTM, CDR2 ANQGSEA. The DNA for the CDR3 is TGCAGCGGGACAGGGGCAGATACGCAGTATTTT. Protein product: CSGTGADTQYF.

This chain links TRBV28 with TRBJ1-2; the match to TRBD1 covers 7 bases. The CDR3 spans 15 residues. The ends lost 5 bases at V and 3 bases at J; junction bases unmatched: 9. CDR1 and CDR2 (germline): MDHEN, SYDVKM. Here the CDR3 DNA reads TGTGCCAGCAGTCCAATAATAACAGGGGACTATGGCTACACCTTC. Protein sequence: CASSPIITGDYGYTF.

The rearrangement uses TRBV9 and TRBJ2-5, with D perhaps matching TRBD1 (5 bases). The CDR3 sequence is 14 residues long. CDR1 is SGDLS and CDR2 is YYNGEE in the germline V gene. With 6 bases removed from V and 2 bases from J, the gap between germline ends came to 14 bases. This CDR3 reads CASTTARVQETQYF. The CDR3 DNA reads TGTGCCAGCACTACCGCCAGGGTTCAAGAGACCCAGTACTTC. Together with reference TRBV9 and TRBJ2-5, the CDR3 gives the full variable domain: DSGVTQTPKHLITATGQRVTLRCSPRSGDLSVYWYQQSLDQGLQFLIQYYNGEERAKGNILERFSAQQFPDLHSELNLSSLELGDSALYFCASTTARVQETQYFGPGTRLLVL.